This entry describes one TCR beta chain. This clone was observed a handful of times. No antigen is known for it. One end of the junction fails to match germline, which may point to a read error. The data were taken from a study of tissue T cells after allogeneic stem cell transplantation (dated by TCRdb to the early 2020s). Concerning the study at large: If a tissue had multiple samples, a pathologist reviewed H&E sections so that samples with histologically apparent lymphocytes got priority for sequencing. The study profiled TCR beta repertoires in many tissues obtained from research autopsies of patients with and without GVHD, and also in mouse models of GVHD. The human arm was a prospective observational study without blinding or randomization. What the work shows at the level of the full study, not this receptor alone: Blood and spleen T cells captured only a limited portion of the TCR repertoire detected in tissues, in both patients and mice. Which tissue TCRs were alloreactive or antigen-specific was not determined in the study, and some of the clones might have been host cells that persisted. Within patients, how anatomically similar tissues were was a major factor shaping TCR repertoire composition, regardless of disease or transplant status. Blood samples were not available from the non-GVHD comparator patients. Few T cell clones were found to be shared across patients, but shared repertoire signatures across patients were revealed in a tissue-specific fashion by motif-based clustering. Sampling depth was acknowledged as a limitation, and the patient cohort was both small and clinically heterogeneous.

The library was obtained by the immunoSEQ multiplex PCR assay. TCRbeta CDR3 sequencing was performed at survey depth by Adaptive Biotechnologies, and CDR3 sequences, V/J genes, productive frequency and template counts were reported. TCR beta CDR3 regions were amplified from genomic DNA instead of RNA. For the original study's pipeline: Jensen-Shannon divergence served to quantify pairwise repertoire overlap between tissues, with 0 meaning identical and 1 meaning complete divergence. Tissues were clustered by single-linkage agglomerative hierarchical clustering of pairwise JSD values and displayed as dendrograms. All patient samples were analyzed with GLIPH2 using simulation_depth 1000, kmer_min_depth 3 and cdr3_length_cutoff 8, and only groups containing more than two unique CDR3s were kept. In a standardized tissue-overlap score, Jaccard GLIPH-group overlap across patients was extrapolated to a standard repertoire size of 1000 clones. Linear mixed-effect models, with tissue as a fixed effect and individual as a random effect, were used to test how diversity related to clinical or experimental variables. Sourced from immuneACCESS, this table was stored by TCRdb with only in-frame sequences that have V and J called. A share of the clones is absent; for the studies checked, an unresolved V gene accounts for under half, and the remainder has no known explanation. V, J and clone size derive from that table, while D and trimming were established from the DNA sequence. Counted in this sample were several thousand clones; around 50% of them appeared once. The ten largest clones add up to around a fifth of the sample.

The time point label here, explained by the study, means: human tissue collected at research (rapid) autopsy. Three non-HCT comparator patients with other cancers, who had at least five GI tract samples and no known GI disease at death, were retrospectively selected. Autopsy tissues included GI sites from esophagus to rectum, liver, skin and lymphoid organs including spleen, after a median post-mortem interval of roughly 9.5 hours. Each autopsy specimen was cut in two, with one portion flash-frozen in liquid nitrogen and the remainder formalin-fixed, and the outer muscle layers of GI specimens were removed. Genomic DNA was extracted from frozen tissues using the Mag-Bind Blood & Tissue DNA HDQ 96 Kit on a Chemagic 360 or the DNeasy Blood & Tissue Kit. Because of concern about red blood cell contamination, extracted DNA was further purified using the Genomic DNA Clean & Concentrator-25 kit. Based on the germline V gene, the CDR1 and CDR2 sequences are SGHAT and FQNNGV. Taken from cysteine to phenylalanine, the CDR3 has 15 residues. Just CDR3 DNA is preserved here, 45 bases in frame from base 1.

The material was tissue from the jejunum, obtained at autopsy. The chain joins TRBV11-2 to TRBJ2-3, with 7 junctional bases fitting TRBD1. The TCR was taken from a female donor of 60 years or more with lung cancer. The DNA sequence reads TGTGCCAGCACCTTAGCAGGGGGTACCCTGGATACGCAGTATTTT. Its protein is CASTLAGGTLDTQYF.